These T cell receptor beta chains were read from a single sample in a study of CD4+ T cells in melanoma. Some clones are missing from TCRdb's copy, which holds only in-frame ones; the method was immunoSEQ multiplex PCR. The table includes 13,000 or so clones, around two thirds detected once. What was sequenced was cells from a culture (not recorded whether cultured in vitro). These TCRs come from a human donor with melanoma. Both conserved end residues are part of each CDR3. Each record gives: J gene, D gene, clone size, CDR3 length, V gene, CDR3 protein, CDR3 DNA. D genes are given only for firm matches. Clone size is not always given. Where it is, it says once, few, many or a class for expanded clones.

TRBJ1-2	TRBD1	once	16	TRBV11-2	CASSLVTGGRKDGYTF	TGTGCCAGCAGCTTAGTAACAGGGGGCCGGAAGGATGGCTACACCTTC
TRBJ2-1	.	.	16	TRBV14	CASSQADSRFYNEQFF	TGTGCCAGCAGCCAAGCCGACAGTCGGTTTTACAATGAGCAGTTCTTC
TRBJ2-5	TRBD2	.	15	TRBV19	CASSPGGAAGETQYF	TGTGCCAGTAGTCCGGGGGGGGCCGCAGGAGAGACCCAGTACTTC
TRBJ2-1	TRBD1	.	15	TRBV11-3	CASSSSQGARNEQFF	TGTGCCAGCAGCTCCTCACAGGGGGCGCGGAATGAGCAGTTCTTC
TRBJ1-2	.	.	16	TRBV27	CASSSHIGGFNYGYTF	TGTGCCAGCAGTTCTCATATCGGGGGCTTTAACTATGGCTACACCTTC
TRBJ2-2	.	.	18	TRBV5-1	CASSLALDPTGNTGELFF	TGCGCCAGCAGCTTGGCCCTGGACCCAACGGGGAACACCGGGGAGCTGTTTTTT
TRBJ2-7	TRBD2	.	18	TRBV14	CASSQETLAGPISYEQYF	TGTGCCAGCAGCCAAGAAACCCTAGCGGGGCCCATATCCTACGAGCAGTACTTC
TRBJ2-5	TRBD1	.	15	TRBV18	CASSPGTGGKETQYF	TGTGCCAGCTCACCCGGGACAGGGGGAAAAGAGACCCAGTACTTC
TRBJ1-2	.	.	13	TRBV7-2	CASSFGANGGYTF	TGTGCCAGCAGCTTCGGAGCAAACGGTGGCTACACCTTC
TRBJ1-2	TRBD1	once	15	TRBV6-5	CASRPIQGANYGYTF	TGTGCCAGCAGGCCAATACAGGGGGCTAACTATGGCTACACCTTC
TRBJ1-1	.	.	15	TRBV9	CASSASGGPNTEAFF	TGTGCCAGCAGCGCGAGCGGGGGTCCGAACACTGAAGCTTTCTTT
TRBJ1-6	TRBD1	.	15	TRBV2	CASREQGPRNSPLHF	TGTGCCAGCAGGGAACAGGGGCCGAGGAATTCACCCCTCCACTTT
TRBJ2-7	.	.	13	TRBV21-1	CARLSGQSYEQYF	TGTGCCAGACTATCGGGACAGTCCTACGAGCAGTACTTC
TRBJ2-1	TRBD1	once	15	TRBV7-2	CASSTGTGRYNEQFF	TGTGCCAGCAGCACCGGGACAGGGAGATACAATGAGCAGTTCTTC
TRBJ2-5	.	.	17	TRBV5-1	CASSGTELRMGGETQYF	TGCGCCAGCTCCGGGACAGAACTCCGAATGGGGGGGGAGACCCAGTACTTC
TRBJ1-2	.	.	14	TRBV4-1	CASSQRPGADGYTF	TGCGCCAGCAGCCAACGGCCGGGGGCGGATGGCTACACCTTC
TRBJ1-2	.	.	11	TRBV18	CASGQNYGYTF	TGTGCCAGTGGACAGAACTATGGCTACACCTTC
TRBJ1-3	.	.	15	TRBV9	CASSVSTFSGNTIYF	TGTGCCAGCAGCGTTTCGACTTTCTCTGGAAACACCATATATTTT
TRBJ2-2	.	few	12	TRBV5-1	CASRDNTGELFF	TGCGCCAGCCGGGACAACACCGGGGAGCTGTTTTTT
TRBJ1-5	TRBD1	.	13	TRBV6-5	CASKQGQSQPQHF	TGTGCCAGCAAACAGGGGCAAAGTCAGCCCCAGCATTTT
TRBJ1-4	.	.	15	TRBV13	CASSLTRATNEKLFF	TGTGCCAGCAGCCTGACTCGTGCAACTAATGAAAAACTGTTTTTT
TRBJ1-2	.	few	14	TRBV10-2	CASLPGPPVRGYTF	TGCGCCAGTCTCCCCGGGCCCCCCGTGCGGGGCTACACCTTC
TRBJ1-1	.	.	13	TRBV18	CASSNGLEGEAFF	TGTGCCAGCTCAAATGGCCTTGAGGGTGAAGCTTTCTTT
TRBJ1-2	.	.	13	TRBV7-8	CASSVDSYYGYTF	TGTGCCAGCAGCGTGGACAGCTACTATGGCTACACCTTC
TRBJ2-7	.	.	14	TRBV9	CASSVGDRNYEQYF	TGTGCCAGCAGCGTAGGTGACAGAAACTACGAGCAGTACTTC
TRBJ1-1	.	few	13	TRBV9	CASSVEGNTEAFF	TGTGCCAGCAGCGTAGAGGGGAACACTGAAGCTTTCTTT
TRBJ2-1	.	.	15	TRBV9	CASSVAPGDGNEQFF	TGTGCCAGCAGCGTCGCCCCCGGGGACGGCAATGAGCAGTTCTTC
TRBJ1-4	.	.	15	TRBV7-9	CASSLGGQINEKLFF	TGTGCCAGCAGCTTGGGGGGGCAGATTAATGAAAAACTGTTTTTT